Each of the 14 T cell receptor beta chains below was sequenced from the same sample in a study of OX40 agonist ivuxolimab in advanced cancers. This table comes from immunoSEQ multiplex PCR, and its TCRdb copy is limited to in-frame clones, with some not included. Of about 42,000 clones in the sample, over 65% are singletons; the top ten hold about 23%. Specimen: CD4+ or CD8+ T cells sorted from blood, collected in a trial of the OX40 agonist ivuxolimab. These receptors all stem from an adult with an advanced solid tumor such as melanoma, head and neck, liver or kidney cancer.

Comments on this clone: The CDR3 ends on some other residue instead of the conserved phenylalanine or tryptophan, so this is likely a read error. The rearrangement links TRBV11-2 to TRBJ2-7, with TRBD2 identical over 7 bases. Germline V CDR1 and CDR2: SGHAT, FQNNGV. V trimming: 1 base; J trimming: 4 bases; junction bases outside the gene matches: 4. The CDR3 runs to 14 residues. The CDR3 reads CASSLGSGLYEQYL. CDR3 coding DNA: TGTGCCAGCAGCTTAGGTAGCGGGCTATACGAGCAGTACCTC.

The chain joins TRBV5-4 to TRBJ2-2; TRBD1 aligns across 9 bases. The V gene end was trimmed by 4 bases and the J gene end by 3 bases; junction bases not matched to a gene: 4. The CDR3 is 15 amino acids. The germline V gene has CDR1 SGHNT and CDR2 YYREEE (reference sequence). CDR3 coding DNA: TGTGCCAGCAGCCTTAGACAGGGGGACACCGGGGAGCTGTTTTTT. It yields the protein CASSLRQGDTGELFF.

This clone was picked up one time. The chain is built from TRBV9 and TRBJ1-3; D not certain. With 5 bases removed from V and 0 bases from J, the gap between germline ends came to 15 bases. In germline, CDR1 is SGDLS, CDR2 YYNGEE. The CDR3 spans 16 residues. CDR3 sequence (DNA): TGTGCCAGCAGTTATTCCGGTGCCGACTCTGGAAACACCATATATTTT. Its protein product is CASSYSGADSGNTIYF.

The chain has TRBV11-2 and TRBJ2-5; D is undetermined. V gave up 3 bases and J gave up 0 bases, with 14 bases separating them. The CDR3 extends over 16 amino acids. Germline V lookup: CDR1 SGHAT, CDR2 FQNNGV. CDR3 DNA: TGTGCCAGCAGCTTCTTTTTCCACCTGTACCAAGAGACCCAGTACTTC. Protein: CASSFFFHLYQETQYF.

Only a few counts were recorded for this clone. The chain links TRBV6-5 to TRBJ2-2; 7 positions agree with TRBD2. CDR1 is MNHEY and CDR2 is SVGAGI in the germline V gene. This CDR3 spans 15 amino acids. The V and J ends lost 5 bases and 7 bases, in that order; junction bases with no gene match: 10. The DNA of the CDR3 is TGTGCCAGCAGTCCCCCCTCCAGCGGGGTCGGGGAGCTGTTTTTT. Protein sequence: CASSPPSSGVGELFF.

The V gene is TRBV2, the J gene TRBJ1-5; D call uncertain. V was trimmed by 5 bases and J by 4 bases, leaving 12 bases between them. From germline, CDR1 is SNHLY and CDR2 FYNNEI. The CDR3 runs 14 residues. The CDR3 DNA is TGTGCCAGCAGTTTTGGGCAGCTTAATCAGCCCCAGCATTTT. Amino acids: CASSFGQLNQPQHF.

With respect to this clone: Germline and junction disagree at one end, which may indicate a read error. Additional DNA sequences in this sample encode the identical CDR3. The chain employs TRBV5-6 and TRBJ2-3, with unresolved D. Germline V gene data show CDR1 as SGHDT and CDR2 as YYEEEE. This CDR3 has 11 residues. CDR3 region: CASRSTDTQYF. The CDR3 DNA is TGTGCCAGCAGAAGCACGGATACGCAGTATTTT.

In its sample, this clone was seen a few times. The chain combines TRBV2 with TRBJ1-1; D unclear. V lost 4 bases, J lost 6 bases, and 9 bases lay in between. Germline V lookup: CDR1 SNHLY, CDR2 FYNNEI. The CDR3 covers 12 residues. The CDR3 bases are TGTGCCAGCAGTGCAGGTCTGCCTGAAGCTTTCTTT. This gives the protein CASSAGLPEAFF.

The chain carries TRBV5-4 and TRBJ2-2; D gene uncertain. The CDR3 runs 19 residues. The ends were cut back, 0 bases at V and 1 base at J, with 19 bases in the middle. CDR1 is SGHNT and CDR2 is YYREEE in the germline V gene (reference sequence). CDR3 in DNA: TGTGCCAGCAGCTTGGGTGGGGATGCTATAACTGGGAACACCGGGGAGCTGTTTTTT. It specifies CASSLGGDAITGNTGELFF. The whole variable domain, remainder taken from reference TRBV5-4 and TRBJ2-2, is ETGVTQSPTHLIKTRGQQVTLRCSSQSGHNTVSWYQQALGQGPQFIFQYYREEENGRGNFPPRFSGLQFPNYSSELNVNALELDDSALYLCASSLGGDAITGNTGELFFGEGSRLTVL.

This chain joins TRBV6-1 and TRBJ1-3; a possible D gene is TRBD1 (6 bases). This CDR3 has 14 residues. In germline, CDR1 is MNHNS, CDR2 SASEGT. V lost 6 bases to trimming and J lost 2 bases, with 11 bases between them. The CDR3 here is CASRAGTTGNTIYF. The CDR3, as DNA: TGTGCCAGCAGGGCCGGGACAACTGGAAACACCATATATTTT.

This chain uses TRBV10-1 with TRBJ2-7; a weak D match, TRBD2 (7 bases). Deletions cut 6 bases from V and 3 bases from J, with 12 bases between. Germline V gene data show CDR1 as WNHNN and CDR2 as SYGVQD (reference sequence). The CDR3 sequence is 13 residues long. CDR3 residues: CASSLRGGYEQYF. Written as DNA, the CDR3 is TGCGCCAGCAGCCTAAGGGGGGGCTACGAGCAGTACTTC.

J is TRBJ2-5 and V is TRBV7-2, with a tentative D call TRBD2 (7 bases). Germline V CDR1 and CDR2: SGHTA, FQGNSA. CDR3 size: 13 residues. V lost 2 bases and J lost 4, with 8 bases in between. The CDR3 is CASSLRGAETQYF. DNA for the CDR3: TGTGCCAGCAGCTTACGGGGGGCAGAGACCCAGTACTTC.

This clone was counted a single time. The CDR3 protein is CASSPGSVGDADTGELFF. The CDR3 nucleotides read TGCGCCAGCTCCCCGGGGAGCGTGGGGGACGCGGACACCGGGGAGCTGTTTTTT. The V and J genes are TRBV5-1 and TRBJ2-2; D could derive from TRBD1 or TRBD2 (5 bases each). Germline CDR1 SGHRS, CDR2 YFSETQ. This CDR3 is 18 amino acids long. Trimming stripped 7 bases from V and 3 bases from J, with 25 bases between.

The chain is built from TRBV30 and TRBJ1-5; D unclear. Germline CDR1 GTSNPN, CDR2 SVGIG (reference sequence). The CDR3 has 16 residues. Trimming cost V 1 base and J 0 bases, with 13 bases left between them. The CDR3 DNA is TGTGCCTGGAGTGGACCCCGGACTTATAGCAATCAGCCCCAGCATTTT. Protein product: CAWSGPRTYSNQPQHF.